Sequencing of this TCR beta chain was carried out in a study of shared clonotypes between healthy human individuals. Study context: Contributing individuals were a couple of females and a few males aged 18 to 49.

TCRdb's copy holds only in-frame clones and misses some; the assay was immunoSEQ multiplex PCR. The sample holds approximately 2.3 million clones, over 90% seen once. There were no recent acute infections or vaccinations among the donors, who were healthy HIV-negative adults. From CD4+ cells came CD45RA+ naive and CD45RA-negative memory subsets. The clonotype originates from a man aged 18 to 29 in good health. Some clones in this sample may be carry-over from other donors' samples. The sequenced sample consisted of naive CD4+ T cells from PBMCs. Noted subset: CD45RA+ positively selected.

CDR3 DNA sequence: TGTGCCAGCAGCGCGTGGACAGGGGACTACAATGAGCAGTTCTTC. It codes for CASSAWTGDYNEQFF. The chain recombines TRBV7-2 with TRBJ2-1; 9 bases align to TRBD1. This CDR3 comprises 15 residues. Germline trimming cut 5 bases from V and 3 bases from J; bases unmatched to any gene: 5. Germline V lookup: CDR1 SGHTA, CDR2 FQGNSA.